The 20 T cell receptor beta chains presented below share a single source sample, sequenced in a study of T cell responses to AZD1222 COVID-19 vaccine. Libraries were prepared by immunoSEQ multiplex PCR; TCRdb keeps only in-frame clonotypes and omits some of them. The sample consists of tens of thousands of clones, roughly 84% of them appearing once. The source was peripheral blood, collected on day 0 of AZD1222 vaccination. Every receptor here comes from an adult in good health.

The chain uses TRBV10-3 and TRBJ1-2, with D unresolved. Trimming took 4 bases from V and 2 from J, leaving 5 bases between them. CDR3 length equals 12 residues. Germline CDR1 and CDR2: ENHRY and SYGVKD. CDR3 protein: CAISGRNYGYTF. In DNA form, the CDR3 reads TGTGCCATCAGTGGACGGAACTATGGCTACACCTTC.

The chain combines TRBV9 with TRBJ2-2; TRBD1 matches 9 bases. V dropped 2 bases and J dropped 1; count of bases not matched to a gene: 21. The CDR3 contains 22 residues. Germline CDR1 is SGDLS and CDR2 is YYNGEE. Here the CDR3 DNA reads TGTGCCAGCAGCGTCGACTCTTTGAACCGGGACAGGGCCACCCTGAACACCGGGGAGCTGTTTTTT. Protein product: CASSVDSLNRDRATLNTGELFF.

The chain joins TRBV7-6 to TRBJ2-7; D gene ambiguous. Per germline, CDR1 SGHVS and CDR2 FNYEAQ. V lost 2 bases and J 2 bases, leaving 7 bases between the germline ends. There are 13 residues in the CDR3. Here the CDR3 DNA reads TGTGCCAGCAGCTTACGAGAGACCTACGAGCAGTACTTC. This sequence encodes CASSLRETYEQYF.

The chain is built from TRBV7-8 and TRBJ1-2, with D perhaps TRBD1 (5 bases). Germline CDR1 reads SGHVS; CDR2 reads FQNEAQ. This CDR3 comprises 16 residues. V lost 5 bases, J lost 0 bases, and 16 bases lay in between. CDR3 amino acids: CASSNFRALTNYGYTF. Written as DNA, the CDR3 is TGTGCCAGCAGCAACTTCAGGGCTTTGACTAACTATGGCTACACCTTC. Full variable domain (remainder filled in from reference TRBV7-8 and TRBJ1-2): GAGVSQSPRYKVAKRGQDVALRCDPISGHVSLFWYQQALGQGPEFLTYFQNEAQLDKSGLPSDRFFAERPEGSVSTLKIQRTQQEDSAVYLCASSNFRALTNYGYTFGSGTRLTVV.

V usage is TRBV19 and J usage is TRBJ1-1; tentatively, D is TRBD1 (5 bases). The ends were cut back, 4 bases at V and 0 bases at J, with 18 bases in the middle. Germline assignment: CDR1 LNHDA and CDR2 SQIVND (reference sequence). CDR3 length: 17 residues. CDR3 DNA: TGTGCCAGTAGTAGCTGGCAAGCAGGGCCGGTGAACACTGAAGCTTTCTTT. Amino acid sequence: CASSSWQAGPVNTEAFF.

The V call is TRBV5-4, the J call TRBJ2-2; TRBD1 matches at 7 bases. There are 15 residues in the CDR3. J lost 0 bases, V lost 3 bases, and 2 bases had no gene match. The germline CDR1 and CDR2 sequences are SGHNT and YYREEE (reference sequence). This chain's CDR3 is CASSSGTANTGELFF. The CDR3 DNA reads TGTGCCAGCAGCTCCGGGACAGCGAACACCGGGGAGCTGTTTTTT. Drawing the rest from reference TRBV5-4 and TRBJ2-2, the complete variable domain is ETGVTQSPTHLIKTRGQQVTLRCSSQSGHNTVSWYQQALGQGPQFIFQYYREEENGRGNFPPRFSGLQFPNYSSELNVNALELDDSALYLCASSSGTANTGELFFGEGSRLTVL.

V usage is TRBV28 and J usage is TRBJ1-1; TRBD1 aligns across 8 bases. Germline V CDR1 and CDR2: MDHEN, SYDVKM. Losses at the gene ends were 7 bases for V and 14 bases for J; bases not matched to a gene: 15. The CDR3 extends over 13 amino acids. CDR3 coding DNA: TGTGCCAGCATCCGTCCCGCAGGGGGCCAGGTATTCTTT. This translates into CASIRPAGGQVFF.

This clone occurred once. The V call is TRBV28, the J call TRBJ2-2, with 9 bases aligning to TRBD1. V was clipped by 6 bases and J by 3 bases; unmatched bases: 5. The CDR3 length is 15 residues. Germline V gene sequence: CDR1 MDHEN, CDR2 SYDVKM. CDR3 nucleotides: TGTGCCAGCAGCAGGACAGGGGTACACACCGGGGAGCTGTTTTTT. This gives the protein CASSRTGVHTGELFF.

The chain is built from TRBV9 and TRBJ1-1, with D perhaps matching TRBD1 (5 bases). The germline V gene has CDR1 SGDLS and CDR2 YYNGEE. Deletions cut 7 bases from V and 1 base from J, with 14 bases between. The CDR3 has 14 residues. CDR3 sequence reads: CASSGGSGNTEAFF. The CDR3 DNA sequence: TGTGCCAGCTCCGGGGGATCAGGGAACACTGAAGCTTTCTTT.

The V call is TRBV5-6, the J call TRBJ2-3, with TRBD2 identical over 7 bases. V gave up 4 bases and J gave up 1 base; unmatched junction bases: 6. CDR3 length: 15 amino acids. CDR1 is SGHDT and CDR2 is YYEEEE in the germline V gene. CDR3 nucleotides: TGTGCCAGCAGCCCCAGAGGGAGGGGCACAGATACGCAGTATTTT. Protein: CASSPRGRGTDTQYF.

This chain joins TRBV30 and TRBJ2-1; D is undetermined. The CDR3 runs 13 residues. Trimming took 4 bases from V and 3 from J, leaving 10 bases between them. Germline V gene sequence: CDR1 GTSNPN, CDR2 SVGIG (reference sequence). This CDR3 is CAWTANSYNEQFF. CDR3 bases: TGTGCCTGGACAGCAAACAGCTACAATGAGCAGTTCTTC. Looking up the rest from reference TRBV30 and TRBJ2-1 gives the full variable domain: SQTIHQWPATLVQPVGSPLSLECTVEGTSNPNLYWYRQAAGRGLQLLFYSVGIGQISSEVPQNLSASRPQDRQFILSSKKLLLSDSGFYLCAWTANSYNEQFFGPGTRLTVL.

The chain combines TRBV3-1 (or the pseudogene TRBV3-2) with TRBJ1-6; 7 positions match TRBD1. There are 14 residues in the CDR3. The germline V gene has CDR1 LGHDT and CDR2 YNNKEL (reference sequence). The V gene end was trimmed by 5 bases and the J gene end by 7 bases; junction bases not matched to a gene: 5. The CDR3 coding sequence is TGTGCCAGCAGCAATCGGGACAGAAATTCACCCCTCCACTTT. This codes for CASSNRDRNSPLHF.

V gene TRBV25-1 combines with J gene TRBJ1-6; no firm D call. Trimming cost V 2 bases and J 5 bases, with 16 bases left between them. The germline V gene has CDR1 MGHDK and CDR2 SYGVNS. The CDR3 spans 17 residues. The CDR3 region is CASSEAGVTTDNSPLHF. CDR3 nucleotide sequence: TGTGCCAGCAGTGAAGCTGGTGTTACCACGGATAATTCACCCCTCCACTTT.

The V call is TRBV29-1, the J call TRBJ1-1; 7 bases are shared with TRBD1. CDR1 SQVTM and CDR2 ANQGSEA come from the germline V gene. The trim removed 5 bases at V and 4 bases at J, leaving 10 bases unmatched. This CDR3 has 14 amino acids. CDR3 amino acids: CSVRSGGGVTEAFF. CDR3 DNA: TGCAGCGTTAGGTCAGGGGGAGGGGTCACTGAAGCTTTCTTT.

CDR3 sequence reads: CASSSGAGNSPLHF. The CDR3 coding sequence is TGCGCCAGCAGCTCCGGGGCGGGTAATTCACCCCTCCACTTT. V gene TRBV5-1 combines with J gene TRBJ1-6; weak D call: TRBD1 (5 bases). V was shortened by 3 bases and J by 6 bases, with 10 bases between the two germline ends. The CDR3 extends over 14 amino acids. Germline V lookup: CDR1 SGHRS, CDR2 YFSETQ.

V usage is TRBV2 and J usage is TRBJ2-3; TRBD2 might be the D (6 bases). Germline loops: CDR1 SNHLY, CDR2 FYNNEI. The V gene lost 0 bases and the J gene lost 3 bases, with 16 bases spanning the gap. The CDR3 runs 17 residues. The CDR3 loop reads CASSEARPAEGTDTQYF. The CDR3 region has the DNA TGTGCCAGCAGTGAAGCGCGCCCAGCGGAGGGAACAGATACGCAGTATTTT.

The genes are TRBV3-1 (or the pseudogene TRBV3-2) and TRBJ1-2; D unresolved. The CDR3 spans 13 residues. The V and J ends lost 3 bases and 5 bases respectively, with 10 bases between them. Germline V lookup: CDR1 LGHDT, CDR2 YNNKEL (reference sequence). The CDR3 reads CASSQSGFYGYTF. CDR3 in DNA: TGTGCCAGCAGCCAGTCGGGATTTTATGGCTACACCTTC.

This clone occurred once. V is TRBV3-1 (or the pseudogene TRBV3-2) and J is TRBJ1-2, with D perhaps TRBD1 (5 bases). Germline V gene data show CDR1 as LGHDT and CDR2 as YNNKEL (reference sequence). The germline V and J ends were trimmed by 1 base and 6 bases, with 12 bases remaining between them. The CDR3 consists of 14 residues. As DNA, the CDR3 is TGTGCCAGCAGCCAAGTAGGGACGGACGATGGCTACACCTTC. This sequence encodes CASSQVGTDDGYTF.

The chain couples TRBV5-4 to TRBJ1-2; D remains unclear. CDR1 is SGHNT and CDR2 is YYREEE in the germline V gene (reference sequence). V was pared by 3 bases and J by 8 bases, with 14 bases between. The CDR3 consists of 13 residues. In DNA form, the CDR3 reads TGTGCCAGCAGCTCTCAAACGGGCTGGGGCTACACCTTC. This sequence encodes CASSSQTGWGYTF.

CDR3 coding DNA: TGTGCCACCAGCAGAGATTACACAGGGATGAACACTGAAGCTTTCTTT. It yields the protein CATSRDYTGMNTEAFF. This rearrangement joins TRBV15 to TRBJ1-1; a possible D gene is TRBD1 (6 bases). Germline CDR1 reads LNHNV; CDR2 reads YYDKDF (reference sequence). V lost 0 bases and J lost 0, with 11 bases in between. This CDR3 contains 16 residues.